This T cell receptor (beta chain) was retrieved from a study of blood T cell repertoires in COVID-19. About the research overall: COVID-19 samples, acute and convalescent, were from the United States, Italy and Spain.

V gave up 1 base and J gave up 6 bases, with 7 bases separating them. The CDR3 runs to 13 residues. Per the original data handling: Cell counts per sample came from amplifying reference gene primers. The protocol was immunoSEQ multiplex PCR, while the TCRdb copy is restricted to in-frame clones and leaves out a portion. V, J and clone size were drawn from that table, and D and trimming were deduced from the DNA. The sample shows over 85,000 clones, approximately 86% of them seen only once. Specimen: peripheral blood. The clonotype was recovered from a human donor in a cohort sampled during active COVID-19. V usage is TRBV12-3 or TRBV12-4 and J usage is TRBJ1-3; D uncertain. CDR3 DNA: TGTGCCAGCAGTTTAGGGCATGAAAACACCATATATTTT. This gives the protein CASSLGHENTIYF.